This TCR beta chain was sequenced in a study of cytomegalovirus exposure and HLA in healthy donors. Note on this clone: The antigen is not known.

Germline assignment: CDR1 SGHTA and CDR2 FQGTGA. CDR3 size: 16 residues. Trimming at V came to 2 bases and at J to 4 bases, leaving 1 base not matched to a gene. Study-wide points: Analysis was carried out at a later point, and it linked a missense DCLRE1C variant to TCR beta V- and J-gene trimming. Prediction of most subjects' HLA-A and HLA-B alleles by TCR beta sequences was reportedly accurate. Published work reported that the classifier diagnosed cytomegalovirus status with high specificity and sensitivity.

The PCR had 60 Vbeta and 13 Jbeta primers. Measured with immunoSEQ multiplex PCR; TCRdb has only the in-frame clones, and not every one. Among 100,000 to 150,000 clones listed, 80% were seen once. What was sequenced was PBMCs. The genes are TRBV7-3 and TRBJ2-1; 14 bases fit TRBD2. The sequence derives from a man aged 30 to 45 in good health and CMV-seropositive. In DNA form, the CDR3 reads TGTGCCAGCAGCTTATGGACTAGCGGGGGGTACAATGAGCAGTTCTTC. Translation: CASSLWTSGGYNEQFF.